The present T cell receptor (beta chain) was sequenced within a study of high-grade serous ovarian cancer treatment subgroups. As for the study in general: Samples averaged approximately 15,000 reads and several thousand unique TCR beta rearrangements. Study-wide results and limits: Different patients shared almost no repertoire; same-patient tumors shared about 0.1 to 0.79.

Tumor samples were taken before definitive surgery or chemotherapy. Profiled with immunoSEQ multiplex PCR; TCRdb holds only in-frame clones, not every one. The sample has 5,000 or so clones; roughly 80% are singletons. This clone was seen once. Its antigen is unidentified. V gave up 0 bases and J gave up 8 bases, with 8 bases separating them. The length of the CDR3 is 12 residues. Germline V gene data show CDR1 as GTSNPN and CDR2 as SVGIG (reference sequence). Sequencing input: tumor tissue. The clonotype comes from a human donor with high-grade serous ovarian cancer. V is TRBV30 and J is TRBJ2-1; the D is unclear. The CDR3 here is CAWSVQAYEQFF. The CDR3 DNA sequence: TGTGCCTGGAGTGTACAAGCTTATGAGCAGTTCTTC.